A single sample is the source of the 22 T cell receptor beta chains below, sequenced in a study of OX40 agonist ivuxolimab in advanced cancers. The protocol used for the library was the immunoSEQ multiplex PCR assay. TCRdb re-hosts the immuneACCESS table, in-frame sequences only. Its copies lack some clones; in the studies checked, an unresolved V gene accounts for under half of them, and the cause for the rest is not known. This sample lists more than 60,000 clones; 65% to 85% were detected once. The ten largest clones take up about 4.5% of the sample. The specimen comprised CD4+ or CD8+ T cells sorted from blood, sampled in a trial of the OX40 agonist ivuxolimab. These receptors were collected from an adult with an advanced solid tumor such as melanoma, head and neck, liver or kidney cancer.

The J gene is TRBJ1-1, the V gene TRBV15, with a possible D match to TRBD1 (5 bases). The germline V gene encodes CDR1 LNHNV and CDR2 YYDKDF (reference sequence). V was trimmed by 0 bases and J by 1 base, leaving 12 bases between them. This CDR3 is built from 16 residues. CDR3 nucleotides: TGTGCCACCAGCAGAGATCCGAGGGGAGGGAACACTGAAGCTTTCTTT. As protein: CATSRDPRGGNTEAFF.

V is TRBV4-3 and J is TRBJ2-1, with 8 bases lining up with TRBD2. CDR3 size: 15 residues. Germline V gene lookup returns CDR1 LGHNA and CDR2 YSLEER. Trimming took 3 bases from V and 3 from J; bases not matched to a gene: 4. This CDR3 reads CASSHGGAVYNEQFF. The CDR3 bases are TGCGCCAGCAGCCACGGGGGGGCCGTCTACAATGAGCAGTTCTTC.

This sequence joins TRBV19 and TRBJ2-3; TRBD2 matches at 8 bases. This CDR3 has 14 residues. Looked up from germline, CDR1 is LNHDA and CDR2 is SQIVND (reference sequence). The J segment lost 6 bases and the V segment lost 6 bases, leaving 8 bases of the junction unmatched. In nucleotides, the CDR3 is TGTGCCAGTAGCGCCCGACTAGCGCCCGATACGCAGTATTTT. This encodes CASSARLAPDTQYF.

This clone turned up a few times. The chain recombines TRBV5-1 with TRBJ2-5, with 10 bases identical to TRBD1. J lost 5 bases, V lost 2 bases, and 6 bases had no gene match. CDR1 SGHRS and CDR2 YFSETQ come from the germline V gene. CDR3 size: 15 residues. The CDR3, as DNA: TGCGCCAGCAGCTTTGGGACAGGGGATTTGGAGACCCAGTACTTC. Translated: CASSFGTGDLETQYF. Full variable domain (outside the CDR3, taken from reference TRBV5-1 and TRBJ2-5): KAGVTQTPRYLIKTRGQQVTLSCSPISGHRSVSWYQQTPGQGLQFLFEYFSETQRNKGNFPGRFSGRQFSNSRSEMNVSTLELGDSALYLCASSFGTGDLETQYFGPGTRLLVL.

The table lists this clone with a few counts. This chain connects TRBV4-2 to TRBJ1-1; D remains unclear. Trimming left V 1 base short and J 4 bases short, with 1 base between. This CDR3 is 11 amino acids long. Germline CDR1 reads LGHNA; CDR2 reads YNFKEQ. In DNA, the CDR3 is TGTGCCAGCAGCCAAGGCACTGAAGCTTTCTTT. Protein product: CASSQGTEAFF.

This clone was seen a handful of times. This sequence joins TRBV6-6 and TRBJ1-6; D may be TRBD1 (6 bases). The germline CDR1 and CDR2 sequences are MNHNY and SVGAGI (reference sequence). V dropped 7 bases and J dropped 7 bases, with 17 bases sitting between them. CDR3 length: 15 residues. The DNA of the CDR3 is TGTGCCAGCACAAGGGACATCGACGGAAATTCACCCCTCCACTTT. Encoded protein: CASTRDIDGNSPLHF.

The V call is TRBV7-8, the J call TRBJ2-5, with 13 bases aligning to TRBD2. The CDR3 loop spans 22 amino acids. With V trimmed by 5 bases and J by 0 bases, 21 bases remained unmatched. Germline loops: CDR1 SGHVS, CDR2 FQNEAQ. The CDR3 DNA follows: TGTGCCAGCAGCCCGCAGAAATTCACGACTAGCGGGGGGCATAAAAACCAAGAGACCCAGTACTTC. Its translation is CASSPQKFTTSGGHKNQETQYF. Using reference TRBV7-8 and TRBJ2-5 for the parts outside the CDR3, the full variable domain is GAGVSQSPRYKVAKRGQDVALRCDPISGHVSLFWYQQALGQGPEFLTYFQNEAQLDKSGLPSDRFFAERPEGSVSTLKIQRTQQEDSAVYLCASSPQKFTTSGGHKNQETQYFGPGTRLLVL.

The genes are TRBV28 and TRBJ2-7; 9 bases are a match to TRBD1. Germline-derived CDR1 and CDR2 are MDHEN and SYDVKM. V gave up 2 bases and J gave up 5 bases; unmatched junction bases: 7. The CDR3 has 15 residues. CDR3 sequence: CASSLEGTGKHEQYF. CDR3 in DNA: TGTGCCAGCAGTTTAGAGGGGACAGGGAAACACGAGCAGTACTTC.

This clone was seen a few times. The chain carries TRBV7-2 and TRBJ2-3; 10 nucleotides agree with TRBD2. The CDR3 contains 16 residues. Germline CDR1 SGHTA, CDR2 FQGNSA. Unmatched junction bases numbered 7, after V lost 1 base and J lost 6 bases. The CDR3 sequence is CASSLVPAGGPDTQYF. CDR3 in DNA: TGTGCCAGCAGCTTAGTGCCAGCGGGGGGGCCTGATACGCAGTATTTT.

This clone has only one observation. The rearrangement joins TRBV27 to TRBJ1-6, with 7 bases that match TRBD1. The CDR3 consists of 14 residues. The V and J ends lost 4 bases and 10 bases, in that order; junction bases with no gene match: 7. Germline loops: CDR1 MNHEY, CDR2 SMNVEV (reference sequence). CDR3 in amino acids: CASSSDRAGSPLHF. The DNA for the CDR3 is TGTGCCAGCAGTTCCGACAGGGCTGGCTCACCCCTCCACTTT.

The genes are TRBV4-2 and TRBJ1-1; no definite D call. Germline CDR1 is LGHNA and CDR2 is YNFKEQ. Deletions cut 0 bases from V and 1 base from J, with 6 bases between. This CDR3 comprises 14 residues. In DNA, the CDR3 is TGTGCCAGCAGCCAAGATGGGGAGAACACTGAAGCTTTCTTT. This encodes CASSQDGENTEAFF.

This chain links TRBV7-9 with TRBJ1-2; D not resolved. There are 15 residues in the CDR3. CDR1 is SEHNR and CDR2 is FQNEAQ in the germline V gene (reference sequence). V was trimmed by 5 bases and J by 7 bases, leaving 20 bases between them. This CDR3 is CASSQPSGSASGYTF. The CDR3 nucleotides read TGTGCCAGCAGCCAGCCTTCGGGTTCGGCAAGTGGCTACACCTTC.

This clone was observed once. V is TRBV5-3 and J is TRBJ2-1; the D is unclear. TRBV5-3 counts as an open reading frame of uncertain function. Trimming removed 4 bases at V and 8 bases at J, with 16 bases between. This CDR3 is built from 14 residues. The CDR3 region is CARSVLGESDEQFF. CDR3 nucleotide sequence: TGTGCCAGAAGCGTCCTAGGAGAGTCTGATGAGCAGTTCTTC.

The J gene is TRBJ1-6, the V gene TRBV9; D gene unclear. Per the germline V gene, CDR1 is SGDLS and CDR2 is YYNGEE. Between the trimmed V and J ends, which lost 7 bases and 0 bases, there was a span of 5 bases. The CDR3 spans 13 residues. The CDR3 nucleotides read TGTGCCAGCGGAAGCTCCTATAATTCACCCCTCCACTTT. Amino acids: CASGSSYNSPLHF. The variable domain in full, with the rest retrieved from reference TRBV9 and TRBJ1-6, is DSGVTQTPKHLITATGQRVTLRCSPRSGDLSVYWYQQSLDQGLQFLIQYYNGEERAKGNILERFSAQQFPDLHSELNLSSLELGDSALYFCASGSSYNSPLHFGNGTRLTVT.

The chain links TRBV2 to TRBJ1-1; D is uncertain. Trimming took off 8 bases at V and 1 base at J, with 14 bases between the two ends. This CDR3 spans 14 amino acids. Per germline, CDR1 SNHLY and CDR2 FYNNEI. The CDR3 DNA reads TGTGCCAGCTCATCCAAGGTTACGAACACTGAAGCTTTCTTT. Amino acids: CASSSKVTNTEAFF.

This chain joins TRBV5-6 and TRBJ1-2; 10 bases are a match to TRBD1. This CDR3 is built from 17 residues. The V gene end was trimmed by 4 bases and the J gene end by 3 bases; junction bases not matched to a gene: 12. CDR1 is SGHDT, CDR2 YYEEEE, per germline. CDR3 region: CASSPPGQGPGDYGYTF. The DNA of the CDR3 is TGTGCCAGCAGCCCCCCGGGACAGGGGCCGGGAGACTATGGCTACACCTTC. The entire variable domain, with the rest obtained from reference TRBV5-6 and TRBJ1-2, is as follows: DAGVTQSPTHLIKTRGQQVTLRCSPKSGHDTVSWYQQALGQGPQFIFQYYEEEERQRGNFPDRFSGHQFPNYSSELNVNALLLGDSALYLCASSPPGQGPGDYGYTFGSGTRLTVV.

The J gene is TRBJ1-4, the V gene TRBV27; D is undetermined. CDR1 and CDR2 from the germline V gene are MNHEY and SMNVEV (reference sequence). Trimming cost V 8 bases and J 2 bases, with 15 bases left between them. The CDR3 length is 15 residues. CDR3 amino acids: CASSNGRMTNEKLFF. DNA for the CDR3: TGTGCCAGCTCCAATGGCCGGATGACTAATGAAAAACTGTTTTTT.

The sample holds one count of this clone. The V gene is TRBV11-2, the J gene TRBJ2-7; maybe TRBD2 (5 bases). There are 12 residues in the CDR3. Germline V CDR1 and CDR2: SGHAT, FQNNGV. Trimming took off 1 base at V and 6 bases at J, with 7 bases between the two ends. The CDR3 sequence: CASSLGGVEQYF. Here the CDR3 DNA reads TGTGCCAGCAGCTTAGGGGGAGTCGAGCAGTACTTC. Variable domain in full (rest from reference TRBV11-2 and TRBJ2-7): EAGVAQSPRYKIIEKRQSVAFWCNPISGHATLYWYQQILGQGPKLLIQFQNNGVVDDSQLPKDRFSAERLKGVDSTLKIQPAKLEDSAVYLCASSLGGVEQYFGPGTRLTVT.

V is TRBV6-1 and J is TRBJ2-2, with 7 bases fitting TRBD1. Germline assignment: CDR1 MNHNS and CDR2 SASEGT. After removal of 1 base from V and 3 bases from J, the junction contained 5 bases not matched to a gene. The CDR3 sequence is 16 residues long. The CDR3 protein is CASSEVVGGYTGELFF. The DNA of the CDR3 is TGTGCCAGCAGTGAAGTGGTAGGGGGCTACACCGGGGAGCTGTTTTTT.

The chain has TRBV5-4 and TRBJ2-5, with TRBD2 matching 10 bases. Per germline, CDR1 SGHNT and CDR2 YYREEE (reference sequence). This CDR3 is built from 16 residues. With V trimmed by 3 bases and J by 2 bases, 7 bases remained unmatched. CDR3 in amino acids: CASSSPSGGGQETQYF. In nucleotides, the CDR3 is TGTGCCAGCAGCTCACCGAGCGGGGGGGGGCAAGAGACCCAGTACTTC.

The chain employs TRBV5-6 and TRBJ1-4; D is undetermined. The CDR3 loop spans 16 amino acids. Trimming took off 0 bases at V and 2 bases at J, with 11 bases between the two ends. The germline V gene encodes CDR1 SGHDT and CDR2 YYEEEE. The CDR3 nucleotides read TGTGCCAGCAGCTTGGGAACAATGAGGACTAATGAAAAACTGTTTTTT. Translating gives CASSLGTMRTNEKLFF.

The chain combines TRBV19 with TRBJ1-5; D is uncertain. Looked up from germline, CDR1 is LNHDA and CDR2 is SQIVND (reference sequence). This CDR3 spans 18 amino acids. The V end lost 0 bases, the J end lost 2 bases, and 17 bases lay between the germline ends. The CDR3 reads CASSIEGSGILGNQPQHF. In DNA, the CDR3 is TGTGCCAGTAGTATAGAAGGCAGCGGGATTTTGGGCAATCAGCCCCAGCATTTT.